These T cell receptor beta chains were read from a single sample in a study of blood T cell repertoires in COVID-19. Generated by immunoSEQ multiplex PCR, the TCRdb table keeps only in-frame clones and is missing some. The sample has about 210,000 clones, 83% seen once. Sequenced sample: peripheral blood. The receptors here all came from a woman aged 40 to 49 with active or convalescent COVID-19. Both conserved end residues are part of each CDR3. The D gene is left open where the match is weak. Some rows mark clone size as missing; the rest say once, few, many or name a class of expanded clone.

clone size	D gene	J gene	V gene	CDR3 protein	CDR3 DNA
.	.	TRBJ1-5	TRBV19	CASSIRQDNQPQHF	TGTGCCAGTAGTATAAGACAGGACAATCAGCCCCAGCATTTT
.	TRBD1	TRBJ1-1	TRBV27	CASSPPKTGGLISEAFF	TGTGCCAGCAGTCCACCTAAAACAGGGGGCCTAATTTCTGAAGCTTTCTTT
.	.	TRBJ2-5	TRBV15	CATSRGGEGGQTQYF	TGTGCCACCAGCAGAGGGGGAGAGGGAGGTCAGACCCAGTACTTC
.	.	TRBJ2-7	TRBV18	CASSRRQGDYEQYF	TGTGCCAGCTCACGGCGGCAGGGCGATTACGAGCAGTACTTC
.	TRBD1	TRBJ1-5	TRBV6-2/TRBV6-3	CASSTNRGGNQPQHF	TGTGCCAGCAGCACCAACAGGGGCGGCAATCAGCCCCAGCATTTT
.	.	TRBJ1-1	TRBV19	CASSIVPGVTEAFF	TGTGCCAGTAGTATAGTTCCAGGGGTAACTGAAGCTTTCTTT
.	TRBD2	TRBJ2-2	TRBV7-2	CASSHSSGRATGELFF	TGTGCCAGCAGCCACTCTAGCGGGAGGGCCACCGGGGAGCTGTTTTTT
.	.	TRBJ2-2	TRBV29-1	CSVKTGELFF	TGCAGCGTGAAGACAGGGGAGCTGTTTTTT
.	TRBD1	TRBJ2-7	TRBV6-5	CASSPGQTSYEQYF	TGTGCCAGCAGTCCGGGACAGACGAGCTACGAGCAGTACTTC
.	TRBD2	TRBJ2-3	TRBV3-1/TRBV3-2	CASSSSGGAEADTQYF	TGTGCCAGCAGCTCGAGCGGGGGGGCCGAGGCAGATACGCAGTATTTT
.	.	TRBJ2-7	TRBV11-3	CASSFSTSSEQYF	TGTGCCAGCAGCTTTTCCACGTCCAGCGAGCAGTACTTC
.	TRBD1	TRBJ1-5	TRBV19	CASSRTGSNQPQHF	TGTGCCAGTAGCCGGACAGGGAGCAATCAGCCCCAGCATTTT
.	.	TRBJ1-4	TRBV10-3	CAISDQGGPGGIREKLFF	TGTGCCATCAGTGATCAAGGGGGTCCGGGGGGAATTCGTGAAAAACTGTTTTTT
.	.	TRBJ2-7	TRBV10-3	CAISERGSSYEQYF	TGTGCCATCAGTGAACGGGGATCCTCCTACGAGCAGTACTTC
.	.	TRBJ2-1	TRBV5-4	CASSLNLADFYNEQFF	TGTGCCAGCAGCTTGAATTTAGCGGACTTCTACAATGAGCAGTTCTTC
.	TRBD1	TRBJ1-5	TRBV10-3	CAISESITGGQAPQHF	TGTGCCATCAGTGAGTCGATAACAGGGGGCCAGGCGCCCCAGCATTTT
.	.	TRBJ1-1	TRBV9	CASNRGRDTEAFF	TGTGCCAGCAACCGCGGGAGGGACACTGAAGCTTTCTTT
.	TRBD1	TRBJ1-2	TRBV6-1	CASSEGQGRAYGYTF	TGTGCCAGCAGTGAAGGACAGGGGAGGGCCTATGGCTACACCTTC
.	.	TRBJ2-3	TRBV10-1	CASSEPSEGPDTQYF	TGCGCCAGCAGTGAGCCTAGCGAGGGTCCAGATACGCAGTATTTT
.	.	TRBJ2-7	TRBV7-2	CASSPGTAGYEQYF	TGTGCCAGCAGTCCCGGGACTGCGGGGTACGAGCAGTACTTC
once	TRBD1	TRBJ2-7	TRBV5-1	CASSNRQGVVYEQYF	TGCGCCAGCAGCAATCGACAGGGGGTGGTTTACGAGCAGTACTTC
.	TRBD1	TRBJ2-1	TRBV18	CASSPRDRGDNEQFF	TGTGCCAGCTCACCCCGGGACAGGGGGGATAATGAGCAGTTCTTC
.	.	TRBJ2-7	TRBV9	CASSVGSGSHEQYF	TGTGCCAGCAGCGTAGGGTCAGGGTCCCACGAGCAGTACTTC
.	TRBD2	TRBJ2-1	TRBV4-1	CASSPSGGEYNEQFF	TGCGCCAGCAGCCCAAGCGGGGGGGAATACAATGAGCAGTTCTTC
.	.	TRBJ1-3	TRBV3-1/TRBV3-2	CASSQDSVSGNTIYF	TGTGCCAGCAGCCAAGATTCTGTTTCTGGAAACACCATATATTTT
.	.	TRBJ1-2	TRBV28	CASSPGRSYGYTF	TGTGCCAGCAGCCCCGGCCGGAGCTATGGCTACACCTTC
.	.	TRBJ1-1	TRBV5-1	CASSSTGRNTEAFF	TGCGCCAGCAGCTCCACAGGGCGGAACACTGAAGCTTTCTTT
.	TRBD1	TRBJ2-1	TRBV29-1	CSVRGQGKDEQFF	TGCAGCGTTCGTGGACAGGGTAAAGATGAGCAGTTCTTC
few	.	TRBJ2-3	TRBV3-1/TRBV3-2	CASSQEGSGVTDTQYF	TGTGCCAGCAGCCAAGAGGGGAGCGGAGTCACAGATACGCAGTATTTT
.	TRBD1	TRBJ1-2	TRBV19	CASSSQTGVNYGYTF	TGTGCCAGTTCCTCGCAGACAGGGGTTAACTATGGCTACACCTTC
.	.	TRBJ2-7	TRBV20-1	CSASQDSLYEQYF	TGCAGTGCTAGTCAGGACAGTCTCTACGAGCAGTACTTC
.	.	TRBJ2-7	TRBV2	CASDRDNSYEQYF	TGTGCCAGTGACCGGGACAACTCCTACGAGCAGTACTTC
.	.	TRBJ1-2	TRBV29-1	CSVAPRGSPNYGYTF	TGCAGCGTTGCCCCCCGAGGATCACCTAACTATGGCTACACCTTC
once	TRBD1	TRBJ1-5	TRBV24-1	CATSDQGAGSNQPQHF	TGTGCCACCAGTGATCAGGGGGCGGGTAGCAATCAGCCCCAGCATTTT
.	.	TRBJ1-1	TRBV6-5	CASSSAAVNTEAFF	TGTGCCAGCAGTTCCGCCGCGGTGAACACTGAAGCTTTCTTT
.	TRBD2	TRBJ2-5	TRBV4-2	CASSWTSGVQETQYF	TGTGCCAGCAGCTGGACTAGCGGAGTACAAGAGACCCAGTACTTC
.	TRBD2	TRBJ2-7	TRBV9	CASSVDGTSRSYEQYF	TGTGCCAGCAGCGTGGATGGGACTAGCAGATCCTACGAGCAGTACTTC
few	.	TRBJ2-5	TRBV29-1	CSVDMGSRGEETQYF	TGCAGCGTTGATATGGGGAGTAGAGGTGAAGAGACCCAGTACTTC
.	TRBD1	TRBJ1-1	TRBV18	CASSPDRVNTEAFF	TGTGCCAGCTCACCGGACAGGGTGAACACTGAAGCTTTCTTT
.	.	TRBJ2-7	TRBV19	CASSHVEGEQYF	TGTGCCAGTAGCCACGTGGAGGGCGAGCAGTACTTC
.	.	TRBJ1-3	TRBV24-1	CATSDSGSGNTIYF	TGTGCCACCAGTGATAGTGGTAGTGGAAACACCATATATTTT
.	TRBD1	TRBJ1-3	TRBV29-1	CSVTGASPGNTIYF	TGCAGCGTTACAGGGGCCTCCCCTGGAAACACCATATATTTT
.	.	TRBJ1-1	TRBV12-3/TRBV12-4	CASSFQGVTEAFF	TGTGCCAGCAGTTTCCAGGGTGTCACTGAAGCTTTCTTT
.	.	TRBJ2-2	TRBV5-6	CASSFGQGRELFF	TGTGCCAGCAGCTTTGGGCAGGGGAGGGAGCTGTTTTTT
.	.	TRBJ2-7	TRBV7-2	CASSPRLAYEQYF	TGTGCCAGCAGTCCGAGGCTGGCCTACGAGCAGTACTTC
.	.	TRBJ2-3	TRBV27	CASSLSRRTDTQYF	TGTGCCAGCAGTTTATCCCGGAGAACAGATACGCAGTATTTT
.	.	TRBJ1-1	TRBV19	CASSMAPSGVNTEAFF	TGTGCCAGTAGTATGGCCCCCTCAGGGGTGAACACTGAAGCTTTCTTT
.	.	TRBJ2-1	TRBV6-2/TRBV6-3	CASSYPGSREQFF	TGTGCCAGCAGTTACCCTGGCTCTAGGGAGCAGTTCTTC
.	TRBD2	TRBJ2-1	TRBV7-8	CASSSPRRGDNEQFF	TGTGCCAGCAGCTCCCCCCGGCGGGGGGACAATGAGCAGTTCTTC
.	.	TRBJ1-1	TRBV21-1	CASSEGTGGAFEAFF	TGTGCCAGCAGCGAGGGGACAGGGGGCGCATTTGAAGCTTTCTTT
once	TRBD1	TRBJ1-4	TRBV19	CASSGTASFNEKLFF	TGTGCCAGTAGTGGGACAGCATCGTTTAATGAAAAACTGTTTTTT
.	.	TRBJ2-1	TRBV6-5	CASSYRGSDEQFF	TGTGCCAGCAGTTACAGGGGGTCGGATGAGCAGTTCTTC
.	.	TRBJ1-3	TRBV6-6	CASSQHGSGNTIYF	TGTGCCAGCAGCCAACATGGCTCTGGAAACACCATATATTTT
.	TRBD2	TRBJ2-2	TRBV3-1/TRBV3-2	CASSGPSLLAGVTGELFF	TGTGCCAGCAGCGGCCCCTCCTTACTAGCGGGAGTAACTGGGGAGCTGTTTTTT
.	.	TRBJ2-7	TRBV5-4	CASSPSARDYEQYF	TGTGCCAGCAGTCCGTCCGCGAGGGACTACGAGCAGTACTTC
.	.	TRBJ1-6	TRBV10-3	CAISAQPGEAPLHF	TGTGCCATCAGTGCTCAGCCGGGGGAGGCACCCCTCCACTTT
.	TRBD1	TRBJ1-4	TRBV2	CASQRTGDEKLFF	TGTGCCAGCCAGAGGACAGGGGATGAAAAACTGTTTTTT